This T cell receptor (beta chain) derives from a study of cytomegalovirus exposure and HLA in healthy donors (dated by TCRdb to 2015 to 2018). General notes on the study: According to a later analysis, one platform produced both the 110 or so validation repertoires and the 700 or so repertoires of the first cohort. The study was designed to test whether signatures of past pathogen exposure could be identified by cataloging public T cell receptors. In addition to the first cohort of 666 subjects, a separate validation cohort of under 150 different subjects was used. The study combined high-throughput TCR immunosequencing, statistical association of individual TCRs with disease status, and machine learning to predict cytomegalovirus infection status. Overall results and qualifications from the work: In vitro tests confirmed that a few of the cytomegalovirus-associated TCR beta chains recognize cytomegalovirus antigens. A later analysis had no HLA typing for the validation cohort, so co-occurrence there was scored across all 130 or so repertoires. A total of some 180 TCR beta chains were listed by the study as associated with cytomegalovirus. According to the authors, the approach could potentially be generalized to other disease states and immunological phenotypes. The classifier was reported to diagnose cytomegalovirus status with high specificity and sensitivity in both the original and validation cohorts. In a later analysis, TCRs clustered in the first cohort were found to also tend to co-occur in the approximately 110 validation repertoires, with around 94% of cluster scores above 0. Across donors, most TCR sequences were observed very rarely, whereas some public TCRs were present in many individuals.

Turning to this clone: Its binding antigen is unknown. No much larger clone is present one base from it, and per-base qualities are unavailable.

The donors were included in the validation cohort of over a hundred subjects, a group kept apart from the approximately 700-subject first cohort. Reading from cysteine to phenylalanine, the CDR3 counts 13 amino acids. The entry retains the CDR3 DNA only, 39 bases that are in frame from base 1. CDR1 SNHLY and CDR2 FYNNEI are derived from the germline V gene. After removal of 4 bases from V and 3 bases from J, the junction retains 2 bases not matched to a gene. The library relied on the immunoSEQ multiplex PCR assay. The study's processing was this. A statistical classification framework was developed to diagnose cytomegalovirus status using the catalog of TCR beta chain sequences. Sourced from immuneACCESS, this table was stored by TCRdb with only in-frame sequences that have V and J called. A share of the clones is absent; for the studies checked, an unresolved V gene accounts for under half, and the remainder has no known explanation. V and J calls and clone size are copied from that table; D and trimming were computed from the DNA. The sample table holds tens of thousands of clones, of which roughly 94% were seen once. The ten top clones hold about 4.3% of the sample.

The chain links TRBV2 with TRBJ2-7, with 8 junctional bases fitting TRBD1. This receptor was taken from a man between 18 and 29 years old in good health and CMV-seropositive. Sequenced input: PBMCs. In nucleotides, the sequence is TGTGCCAGCAGTGCGGACAGGGACTACGAGCAGTACTTC. It codes for CASSADRDYEQYF.